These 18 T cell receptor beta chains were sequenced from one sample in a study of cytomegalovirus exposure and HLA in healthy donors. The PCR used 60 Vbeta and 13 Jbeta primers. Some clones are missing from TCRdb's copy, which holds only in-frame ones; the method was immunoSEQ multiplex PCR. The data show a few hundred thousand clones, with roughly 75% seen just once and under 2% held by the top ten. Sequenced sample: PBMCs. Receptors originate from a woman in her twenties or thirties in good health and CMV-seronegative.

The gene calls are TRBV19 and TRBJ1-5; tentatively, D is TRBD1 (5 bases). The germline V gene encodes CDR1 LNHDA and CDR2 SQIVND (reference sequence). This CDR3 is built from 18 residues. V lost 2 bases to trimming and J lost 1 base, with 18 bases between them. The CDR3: CASSIQSQGALSNQPQHF. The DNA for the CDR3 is TGTGCCAGTAGTATACAGAGCCAGGGCGCTTTGAGCAATCAGCCCCAGCATTTT.

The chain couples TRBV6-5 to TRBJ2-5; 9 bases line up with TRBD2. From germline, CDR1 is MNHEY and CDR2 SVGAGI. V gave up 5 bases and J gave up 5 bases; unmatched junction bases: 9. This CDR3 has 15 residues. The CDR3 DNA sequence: TGTGCCAGCAGTAGTCTAGCGGGGCTTGCTGAGACCCAGTACTTC. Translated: CASSSLAGLAETQYF.

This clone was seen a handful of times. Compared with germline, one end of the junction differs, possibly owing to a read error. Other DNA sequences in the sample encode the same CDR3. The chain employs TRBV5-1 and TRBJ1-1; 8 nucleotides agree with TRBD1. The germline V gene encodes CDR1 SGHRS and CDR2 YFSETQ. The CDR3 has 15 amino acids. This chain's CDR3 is CASSTRMTGATEAFF. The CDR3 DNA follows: TGTGCCAGCAGCACGAGGATGACAGGGGCCACTGAAGCTTTCTTT.

The DNA for the CDR3 is TGTGCCAGCAGTATCTCCCAGGGGGACACCGGGGAGCTGTTTTTT. It codes for CASSISQGDTGELFF. V gene TRBV6-1 combines with J gene TRBJ2-2; TRBD1 matches 7 bases. CDR1 is MNHNS, CDR2 SASEGT, per germline. With 5 bases clipped from V and 3 bases from J, the junction kept 6 bases outside the gene matches. This CDR3 has 15 amino acids.

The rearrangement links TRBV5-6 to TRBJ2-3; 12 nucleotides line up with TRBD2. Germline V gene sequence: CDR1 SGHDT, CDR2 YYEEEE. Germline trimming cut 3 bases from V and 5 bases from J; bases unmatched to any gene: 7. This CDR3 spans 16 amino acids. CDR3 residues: CASSSVGTSGLDTQYF. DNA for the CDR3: TGTGCCAGCAGCTCGGTCGGGACTAGCGGGTTAGATACGCAGTATTTT.

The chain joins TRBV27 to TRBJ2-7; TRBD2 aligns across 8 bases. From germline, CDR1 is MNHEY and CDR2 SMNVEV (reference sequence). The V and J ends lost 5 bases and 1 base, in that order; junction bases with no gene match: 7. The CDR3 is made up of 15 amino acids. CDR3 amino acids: CASSHSGIGSYEQYF. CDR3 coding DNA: TGTGCCAGCAGTCATAGCGGGATAGGTTCCTACGAGCAGTACTTC.

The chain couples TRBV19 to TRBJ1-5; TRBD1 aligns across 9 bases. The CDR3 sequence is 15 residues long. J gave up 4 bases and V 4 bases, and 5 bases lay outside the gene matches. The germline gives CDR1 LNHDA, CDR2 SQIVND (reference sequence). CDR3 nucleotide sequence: TGTGCCAGTAGTACCGGGACAGGGTCGAATCAGCCCCAGCATTTT. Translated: CASSTGTGSNQPQHF. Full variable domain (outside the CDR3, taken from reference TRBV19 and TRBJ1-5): DGGITQSPKYLFRKEGQNVTLSCEQNLNHDAMYWYRQDPGQGLRLIYYSQIVNDFQKGDIAEGYSVSREKKESFPLTVTSAQKNPTAFYLCASSTGTGSNQPQHFGDGTRLSIL.

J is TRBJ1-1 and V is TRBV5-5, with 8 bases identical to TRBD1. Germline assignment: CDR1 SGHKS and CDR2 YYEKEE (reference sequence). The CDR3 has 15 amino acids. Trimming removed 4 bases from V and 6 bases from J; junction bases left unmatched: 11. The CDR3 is CASSVQGGFGSEAFF. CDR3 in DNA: TGTGCCAGCAGCGTACAGGGGGGATTTGGGTCTGAAGCTTTCTTT.

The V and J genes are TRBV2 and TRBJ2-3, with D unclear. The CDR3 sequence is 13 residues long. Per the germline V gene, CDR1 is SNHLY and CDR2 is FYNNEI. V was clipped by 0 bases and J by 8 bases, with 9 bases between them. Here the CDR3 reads CASSEARSGTQYF. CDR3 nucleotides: TGTGCCAGCAGTGAAGCGCGGAGTGGTACGCAGTATTTT.

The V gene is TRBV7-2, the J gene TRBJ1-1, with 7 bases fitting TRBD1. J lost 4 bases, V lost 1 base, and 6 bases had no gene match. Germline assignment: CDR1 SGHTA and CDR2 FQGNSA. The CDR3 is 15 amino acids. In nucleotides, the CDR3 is TGTGCCAGCAGCTTAGAAGGACAGGTGTCCACTGAAGCTTTCTTT. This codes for CASSLEGQVSTEAFF.

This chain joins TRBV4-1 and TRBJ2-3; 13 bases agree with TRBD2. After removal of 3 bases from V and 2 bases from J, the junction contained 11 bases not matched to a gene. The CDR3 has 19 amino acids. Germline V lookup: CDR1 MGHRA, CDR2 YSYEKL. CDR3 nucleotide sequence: TGCGCCAGCAGCCAGCTTCCGGGACTAGCGGGAACCCACACAGATACGCAGTATTTT. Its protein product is CASSQLPGLAGTHTDTQYF.

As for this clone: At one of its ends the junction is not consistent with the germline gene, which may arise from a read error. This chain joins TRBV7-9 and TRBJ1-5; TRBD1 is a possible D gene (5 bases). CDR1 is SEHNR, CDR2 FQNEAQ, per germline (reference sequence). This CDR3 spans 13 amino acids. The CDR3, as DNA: TGTTCCAGCAGGGTCAGGAGCAATCAGCCCCAGCATTTT. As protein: CSSRVRSNQPQHF.

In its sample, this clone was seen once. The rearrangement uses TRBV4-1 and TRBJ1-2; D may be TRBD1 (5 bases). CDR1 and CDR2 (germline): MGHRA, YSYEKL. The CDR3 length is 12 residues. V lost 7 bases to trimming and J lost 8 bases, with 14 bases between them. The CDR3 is CASTPIGGGYTF. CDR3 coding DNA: TGCGCCAGCACCCCAATCGGGGGGGGCTACACCTTC.

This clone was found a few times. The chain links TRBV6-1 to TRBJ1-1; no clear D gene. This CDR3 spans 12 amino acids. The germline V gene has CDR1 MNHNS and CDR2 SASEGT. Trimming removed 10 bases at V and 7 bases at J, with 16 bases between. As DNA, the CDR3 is TGTGCCACTCTTATACACTATCTTGAAGCTTTCTTT. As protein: CATLIHYLEAFF.

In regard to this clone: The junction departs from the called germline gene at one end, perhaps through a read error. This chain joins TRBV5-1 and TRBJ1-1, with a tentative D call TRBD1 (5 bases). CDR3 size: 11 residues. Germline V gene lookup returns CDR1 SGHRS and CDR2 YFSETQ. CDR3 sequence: CASTLGPEAFF. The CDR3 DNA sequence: TGCGCCAGCACCTTGGGGCCTGAAGCTTTCTTT.

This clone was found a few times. The CDR3 DNA reads TGTGCCAGCAGCCCCGGACAGTGGGGCGGAAACACCATATATTTT. Translated, it gives CASSPGQWGGNTIYF. This chain uses TRBV11-2 with TRBJ1-3, with D perhaps TRBD1 (6 bases). From germline, CDR1 is SGHAT and CDR2 FQNNGV. Trimming removed 5 bases from V and 4 bases from J, with 15 bases in between. CDR3 size: 15 residues. The entire variable domain, with the rest obtained from reference TRBV11-2 and TRBJ1-3, is as follows: EAGVAQSPRYKIIEKRQSVAFWCNPISGHATLYWYQQILGQGPKLLIQFQNNGVVDDSQLPKDRFSAERLKGVDSTLKIQPAKLEDSAVYLCASSPGQWGGNTIYFGEGSWLTVV.

The CDR3 region is CASSPIQGSYGYTF. For the CDR3, the DNA is TGTGCCAGCAGTCCAATCCAGGGGTCCTATGGCTACACCTTC. The chain joins TRBV27 to TRBJ1-2; a weak D match, TRBD1 (6 bases). The germline V and J ends were trimmed by 5 bases and 4 bases, with 14 bases remaining between them. The CDR3 sequence is 14 residues long. Per germline, CDR1 MNHEY and CDR2 SMNVEV (reference sequence).

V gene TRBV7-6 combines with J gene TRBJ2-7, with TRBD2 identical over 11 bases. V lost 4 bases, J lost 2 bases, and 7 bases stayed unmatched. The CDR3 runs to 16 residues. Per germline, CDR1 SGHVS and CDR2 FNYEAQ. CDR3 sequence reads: CASSSALAGVPYEQYF. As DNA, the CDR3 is TGTGCCAGCAGCTCCGCACTAGCGGGAGTCCCCTACGAGCAGTACTTC.